One sample yielded the 21 T cell receptor beta chains listed below, sequenced in a study of blood T cell repertoires in COVID-19. Only in-frame clones appear in the TCRdb table, and some are missing; sequencing was by immunoSEQ multiplex PCR. Here the sample spans tens of thousands of clones, about 86% being singletons. Sequenced material: peripheral blood. The receptors shown here come from an elderly woman with acute or convalescent COVID-19.

J is TRBJ2-7 and V is TRBV2, with 12 bases that match TRBD2. The CDR3 length is 14 residues. Germline V gene lookup returns CDR1 SNHLY and CDR2 FYNNEI. Losses at the gene ends were 9 bases for V and 3 bases for J; bases not matched to a gene: 6. CDR3 loop: CASSLTSGSYEQYF. In DNA, the CDR3 is TGTGCCAGTTCCTTGACTAGCGGGAGCTACGAGCAGTACTTC.

The V call is TRBV2, the J call TRBJ2-2; no clear D gene. Germline CDR1 and CDR2: SNHLY and FYNNEI. The CDR3 length is 14 residues. V gave up 1 base and J gave up 1 base, with 4 bases separating them. This CDR3 is CASSEDRNTGELFF. DNA of the CDR3: TGTGCCAGCAGTGAAGACAGGAACACCGGGGAGCTGTTTTTT. The whole variable domain, filled in from reference TRBV2 and TRBJ2-2, reads EPEVTQTPSHQVTQMGQEVILRCVPISNHLYFYWYRQILGQKVEFLVSFYNNEISEKSEIFDDQFSVERPDGSNFTLKIRSTKLEDSAMYFCASSEDRNTGELFFGEGSRLTVL.

The chain recombines TRBV19 with TRBJ2-3; tentatively, D is TRBD2 (7 bases). CDR1 LNHDA and CDR2 SQIVND come from the germline V gene (reference sequence). The CDR3 extends over 15 amino acids. V was trimmed by 2 bases and J by 2 bases, leaving 11 bases between them. The CDR3 coding sequence is TGTGCCAGTAGTATACGGCGGGGGCCCACAGATACGCAGTATTTT. Residues: CASSIRRGPTDTQYF. Based on the CDR3 plus reference TRBV19 and TRBJ2-3, the full variable domain is DGGITQSPKYLFRKEGQNVTLSCEQNLNHDAMYWYRQDPGQGLRLIYYSQIVNDFQKGDIAEGYSVSREKKESFPLTVTSAQKNPTAFYLCASSIRRGPTDTQYFGPGTRLTVL.

The CDR3 coding sequence is TGTGCCAGCAGTTTAGCGTCGCAGGGGGAACAGTTCTTC. It yields the protein CASSLASQGEQFF. The V gene is TRBV12-3 or TRBV12-4, the J gene TRBJ2-1, with 7 bases lining up with TRBD1. This CDR3 is built from 13 residues. V lost 0 bases to trimming and J lost 13 bases; unmatched junction nucleotides: 6.

This CDR3 is CASSEQRSYNEQFF. As DNA, the CDR3 is TGCGCCAGCAGTGAACAGCGGTCCTACAATGAGCAGTTCTTC. This sequence joins TRBV10-2 and TRBJ2-1; D possibly corresponds to TRBD2 (5 bases). This CDR3 is built from 14 residues. The germline V gene encodes CDR1 WSHSY and CDR2 SAAADI. The V and J ends lost 3 bases and 1 base respectively, with 7 bases between them.

The chain couples TRBV15 to TRBJ1-4; a weak D match, TRBD1 (5 bases). The ends were cut back, 0 bases at V and 7 bases at J, with 12 bases in the middle. CDR1 is LNHNV and CDR2 is YYDKDF in the germline V gene (reference sequence). This CDR3 has 15 amino acids. The CDR3 here is CATSRDGQGGEKLFF. The CDR3 DNA sequence: TGTGCCACCAGCAGAGACGGGCAGGGAGGTGAAAAACTGTTTTTT.

In this sample, this clone turned up a few times. The rearrangement uses TRBV9 and TRBJ2-1, with 8 bases matching TRBD2. This CDR3 spans 18 amino acids. The germline V gene encodes CDR1 SGDLS and CDR2 YYNGEE. Germline trimming cut 0 bases from V and 7 bases from J; bases unmatched to any gene: 15. The CDR3 spells CASSVGVGAGGLRNEQFF. CDR3 nucleotides: TGTGCCAGCAGCGTAGGGGTGGGGGCGGGGGGCCTCCGAAATGAGCAGTTCTTC.

The genes are TRBV29-1 and TRBJ1-2; D unresolved. Trimming removed 3 bases from V and 1 base from J, with 18 bases in between. The CDR3 is 16 amino acids. The germline V gene has CDR1 SQVTM and CDR2 ANQGSEA. The CDR3 region is CSVDAGSYSDNYGYTF. The DNA of the CDR3 is TGCAGCGTTGATGCGGGGTCCTACTCAGATAACTATGGCTACACCTTC.

The genes are TRBV20-1 and TRBJ1-1, with D maybe TRBD1 (6 bases). Trimming left V 3 bases short and J 1 base short, with 12 bases between. The CDR3 has 14 amino acids. In germline, CDR1 is DFQATT, CDR2 SNEGSKA (reference sequence). The CDR3 loop is CSASGQGWNTEAFF. The CDR3 region has the DNA TGCAGTGCTAGTGGGCAGGGGTGGAACACTGAAGCTTTCTTT.

The chain has TRBV4-2 and TRBJ2-3; perhaps TRBD2 as D (6 bases). The V gene's germline CDR1 is LGHNA and CDR2 YNFKEQ. V gave up 0 bases and J gave up 1 base, with 11 bases separating them. The CDR3 has 16 residues. CDR3 sequence (DNA): TGTGCCAGCAGCCAAGATCTATCGGGGGGCACAGATACGCAGTATTTT. Its protein product is CASSQDLSGGTDTQYF.

This clone was found once. The CDR3 reads CAISRGAGPGNTIYF. The DNA for the CDR3 is TGTGCCATCAGCCGGGGTGCGGGCCCTGGAAACACCATATATTTT. The V call is TRBV10-3, the J call TRBJ1-3; no clear D gene. The V gene lost 6 bases and the J gene lost 2 bases, with 14 bases spanning the gap. Germline loops: CDR1 ENHRY, CDR2 SYGVKD. CDR3 size: 15 residues.

This chain uses TRBV30 with TRBJ1-2; 7 nucleotides match TRBD1. With 0 bases clipped from V and 4 bases from J, the junction kept 2 bases outside the gene matches. The CDR3 totals 13 residues. Germline V gives CDR1 GTSNPN, CDR2 SVGIG (reference sequence). The CDR3 reads CAWSVGGGYGYTF. The CDR3 nucleotides read TGTGCCTGGAGTGTAGGGGGCGGCTATGGCTACACCTTC.

J is TRBJ2-5 and V is TRBV21-1; the table's D call, TRBD1, was not checked against the DNA. TRBV21-1 is a pseudogene. The CDR3 sequence is 17 residues long. In DNA, the CDR3 is TGTGCCAGCAGCATACAAAACCGGGACAGGGGGTTAAAGACCCAGTACTTC. Translation gives CASSIQNRDRGLKTQYF.

The chain is built from TRBV2 and TRBJ1-5; unclear D gene. This CDR3 is 14 amino acids long. The ends were cut back, 3 bases at V and 2 bases at J, with 8 bases in the middle. Per the germline V gene, CDR1 is SNHLY and CDR2 is FYNNEI. DNA for the CDR3: TGTGCCAGCAGTGACAGGCTACGCAATCAGCCCCAGCATTTT. As protein: CASSDRLRNQPQHF.

The chain carries TRBV4-1 and TRBJ2-3, with 9 bases that match TRBD1. This CDR3 spans 18 amino acids. Trimming took 0 bases from V and 4 from J; bases not matched to a gene: 11. Looked up from germline, CDR1 is MGHRA and CDR2 is YSYEKL. The chain's CDR3 is CASSQEIVQGAGSDTQYF. DNA for the CDR3: TGCGCCAGCAGCCAAGAAATCGTACAGGGGGCAGGGTCAGATACGCAGTATTTT.

The chain employs TRBV4-3 and TRBJ1-5; D gene uncertain. V was cut by 0 bases and J by 10 bases, with 13 bases left in between. The CDR3 is 14 residues long. From germline, CDR1 is LGHNA and CDR2 YSLEER. The chain's CDR3 is CASSQDLTSVPQHF. For the CDR3, the DNA is TGCGCCAGCAGCCAAGATCTTACAAGCGTTCCCCAGCATTTT.

The J gene is TRBJ2-2, the V gene TRBV10-3, with D possibly being TRBD2 (6 bases). Germline V gives CDR1 ENHRY, CDR2 SYGVKD. CDR3 length equals 15 residues. Trimming cost V 4 bases and J 1 base, with 10 bases left between them. Here the CDR3 reads CAISAGTLNTGELFF. CDR3 in DNA: TGTGCCATCAGTGCTGGGACTTTGAACACCGGGGAGCTGTTTTTT.

The sample holds one count of this clone. CDR3 amino acids: CASSLKAGLYYEQYF. DNA for the CDR3: TGTGCCAGCAGTTTAAAGGCGGGTCTATACTACGAGCAGTACTTC. The chain uses TRBV27 and TRBJ2-7, with a weak D call TRBD2 (5 bases). Trimming took off 2 bases at V and 3 bases at J, with 14 bases between the two ends. The CDR3 sequence is 15 residues long. In germline, CDR1 is MNHEY, CDR2 SMNVEV (reference sequence).

The CDR3 DNA is TGTGCCAGCAGTTCGGGACACCGTAATGAAAAACTGTTTTTT. It is translated as CASSSGHRNEKLFF. J is TRBJ1-4 and V is TRBV7-2; a weak D match, TRBD1 (6 bases). The ends were cut back, 6 bases at V and 4 bases at J, with 12 bases in the middle. The CDR3 has 14 amino acids. Germline CDR1 reads SGHTA; CDR2 reads FQGNSA. Using reference TRBV7-2 and TRBJ1-4 for the parts outside the CDR3, the full variable domain is GAGVSQSPSNKVTEKGKDVELRCDPISGHTALYWYRQSLGQGLEFLIYFQGNSAPDKSGLPSDRFSAERTGGSVSTLTIQRTQQEDSAVYLCASSSGHRNEKLFFGSGTQLSVL.

V and J are TRBV3-1 (or the pseudogene TRBV3-2) and TRBJ2-4; tentatively, D is TRBD1 (5 bases). CDR3 length equals 14 residues. V shed 0 bases and J shed 4 bases, with 7 bases lying between them. The V gene's germline CDR1 is LGHDT and CDR2 YNNKEL (reference sequence). Here the CDR3 reads CASSQEGVKNIQYF. Here the CDR3 DNA reads TGTGCCAGCAGCCAAGAAGGGGTTAAAAACATTCAGTACTTC.

This clone turned up a few times. The chain is built from TRBV4-1 and TRBJ1-2, with 7 nucleotides matching TRBD1. The CDR3 runs 14 residues. In germline, CDR1 is MGHRA, CDR2 YSYEKL. V shed 3 bases, J shed 5 bases, and the junction held 6 bases outside the gene matches. The CDR3 sequence is CASSQETGRYGYTF. CDR3 DNA sequence: TGCGCCAGCAGCCAGGAGACAGGGAGGTATGGCTACACCTTC.